A single sample is the source of the 19 T cell receptor beta chains below, sequenced in a study of T cell repertoires in cytomegalovirus infection. These receptors' targets are unknown. Using its own MiXCR run on the reads, TCRdb lists one record per CDR3 protein. The sample includes 200,000 or so distinct CDR3 sequences, approximately 40% of them seen just once. The sample was CD8+ T cells from cultured PBMCs, taken from culture after CMV antigen stimulation. Every receptor here comes from a human donor in good health (CMV status not recorded). Some clones in this sample may be carry-over from other donors' samples.

This clonotype was seen only a few times. The CDR3 nucleotides read TGTGCCAGCAGTCCGACTTTGTCCCGGGGTCTGAAGGGCTACACCTTC. This encodes CASSPTLSRGLKGYTF. The chain links TRBV5-6 to TRBJ1-2, with D hard to call. This CDR3 region has 16 residues. Germline V gene sequence: CDR1 SGHDT, CDR2 YYEEEE. The germline V and J ends were trimmed by 5 bases and 8 bases, with 25 bases remaining between them. The full variable domain, with the rest looked up from reference TRBV5-6 and TRBJ1-2, is DAGVTQSPTHLIKTRGQQVTLRCSPKSGHDTVSWYQQALGQGPQFIFQYYEEEERQRGNFPDRFSGHQFPNYSSELNVNALLLGDSALYLCASSPTLSRGLKGYTFGSGTRLTVV.

This clonotype was seen many times. CDR3 protein: CASSLGSNQPQHF. The CDR3 DNA is TGTGCCAGCAGTTTAGGTAGCAATCAGCCCCAGCATTTT. The chain recombines TRBV27 with TRBJ1-5, with D hard to call. CDR3 length: 13 amino acids. The germline CDR1 and CDR2 sequences are MNHEY and SMNVEV (reference sequence). The V and J ends lost 2 bases and 0 bases respectively, with 2 bases between them.

This clonotype was counted a few times. The chain employs TRBV6-2 or TRBV6-3 and TRBJ2-2, with D possibly TRBD2 on 6 matching bases. V lost 0 bases and J 4 bases, leaving 6 bases between the germline ends. CDR3 size: 14 residues. CDR1 is MNHEY, CDR2 SVGEGT, per germline. The CDR3 sequence is CASSYSTSTGELFF. CDR3 coding DNA: TGTGCCAGCAGTTACTCGACTAGCACCGGGGAGCTGTTTTTT.

J is TRBJ2-1 and V is TRBV7-2, with D uncertain. V was trimmed by 2 bases and J by 0 bases, leaving 11 bases between them. Germline lookup yields CDR1 SGHTA and CDR2 FQGNSA. The CDR3 spans 16 residues. Written as DNA, the CDR3 is TGTGCCAGCAGCTTACAACTTTTAGGCTCCTACAATGAGCAGTTCTTC. This gives the protein CASSLQLLGSYNEQFF.

The J gene is TRBJ2-7, the V gene TRBV28, with TRBD1 as a possible D gene (5 bases). The CDR3 has 16 residues. V was pared by 4 bases and J by 0 bases, with 16 bases between. Germline V gene sequence: CDR1 MDHEN, CDR2 SYDVKM. CDR3 residues: CASSSPDKRISYEQYF. The CDR3, as DNA: TGTGCCAGCAGTTCCCCGGACAAACGTATCTCCTACGAGCAGTACTTC.

The chain couples TRBV11-2 to TRBJ1-1; 8 bases agree with TRBD1. The V and J ends lost 4 bases and 0 bases, in that order; junction bases with no gene match: 13. Germline CDR1 and CDR2: SGHAT and FQNNGV. This CDR3 is built from 18 residues. The CDR3 DNA sequence: TGTGCCAGCAGCTCCAACTCAGGGGGCTTGTATCTGAACACTGAAGCTTTCTTT. Protein product: CASSSNSGGLYLNTEAFF.

Ten or more counts support this clonotype. The chain recombines TRBV5-6 with TRBJ2-3; D is undetermined. This CDR3 comprises 15 residues. Trimming removed 5 bases at V and 0 bases at J, with 13 bases between. From germline, CDR1 is SGHDT and CDR2 YYEEEE. In DNA form, the CDR3 reads TGTGCCAGCAGATATAGATTAACTAGCACAGATACGCAGTATTTT. This sequence encodes CASRYRLTSTDTQYF.

The chain combines TRBV28 with TRBJ1-5; D uncertain. CDR1 and CDR2 (germline): MDHEN, SYDVKM. Trimming left V 3 bases short and J 6 bases short, with 15 bases between. The CDR3 sequence is 15 residues long. The CDR3 nucleotides read TGTGCCAGCAGTTTCCCAACGGAAGGGTTTCAGCCCCAGCATTTT. Translating gives CASSFPTEGFQPQHF.

The chain combines TRBV28 with TRBJ2-1, with a weak D call TRBD1 (6 bases). The CDR3 has 17 residues. Trimming pared 5 bases from V and 4 bases from J, leaving 21 bases between. Germline assignment: CDR1 MDHEN and CDR2 SYDVKM. The CDR3 coding sequence is TGTGCCAGCAGTGGGACACTGCGGACAGACTTTTACAATGAGCAGTTCTTC. Encoded protein: CASSGTLRTDFYNEQFF. Combining the CDR3 with reference TRBV28 and TRBJ2-1 gives the whole variable domain DVKVTQSSRYLVKRTGEKVFLECVQDMDHENMFWYRQDPGLGLRLIYFSYDVKMKEKGDIPEGYSVSREKKERFSLILESASTNQTSMYLCASSGTLRTDFYNEQFFGPGTRLTVL.

This clonotype has a single count. The chain carries TRBV7-6 and TRBJ2-1; D is undetermined. Germline V gives CDR1 SGHVS, CDR2 FNYEAQ. This CDR3 has 12 residues. V lost 4 bases to trimming and J lost 10 bases, with 11 bases between them. The CDR3 DNA is TGTGCCAGCAGCTATTCCCGGGCGGAGCAGTTCTTC. Its protein product is CASSYSRAEQFF.

This clonotype was counted between two and nine times. For the CDR3, the DNA is TGCGCCAGCAGCCAAGATAGTTATTCACCCCTCCACTTT. Residues: CASSQDSYSPLHF. The rearrangement joins TRBV4-1 to TRBJ1-6; D unresolved. V dropped 0 bases and J dropped 8 bases, with 5 bases sitting between them. Germline V lookup: CDR1 MGHRA, CDR2 YSYEKL. The CDR3 sequence is 13 residues long.

This clonotype occurred a few times. The gene calls are TRBV6-5 and TRBJ2-7; 9 bases match TRBD2. Looked up from germline, CDR1 is MNHEY and CDR2 is SVGAGI. The V segment lost 0 bases and the J segment 3 bases; nucleotides outside the gene matches: 9. The CDR3 contains 17 residues. CDR3 DNA sequence: TGTGCCAGCAGTTACTCGGTCGGCCTAGCGGGATTCTACGAGCAGTACTTC. Residues: CASSYSVGLAGFYEQYF.

In this sample, this clonotype turned up many times. This chain links TRBV7-2 with TRBJ1-5; the D is unclear. Trimming removed 1 base at V and 5 bases at J, with 6 bases between. This CDR3 spans 13 amino acids. The germline V gene has CDR1 SGHTA and CDR2 FQGNSA. CDR3 in amino acids: CASSLGGDQPQHF. For the CDR3, the DNA is TGTGCCAGCAGCTTAGGAGGCGATCAGCCCCAGCATTTT. Full variable domain (outside the CDR3, taken from reference TRBV7-2 and TRBJ1-5): GAGVSQSPSNKVTEKGKDVELRCDPISGHTALYWYRQSLGQGLEFLIYFQGNSAPDKSGLPSDRFSAERTGGSVSTLTIQRTQQEDSAVYLCASSLGGDQPQHFGDGTRLSIL.

V gene TRBV7-6 combines with J gene TRBJ2-2; the match to TRBD1 covers 7 bases. Germline loops: CDR1 SGHVS, CDR2 FNYEAQ. J was trimmed by 2 bases and V by 4 bases; bases with no gene match: 7. This CDR3 contains 16 residues. The CDR3 sequence: CASSSHRDSNTGELFF. The CDR3 DNA follows: TGTGCCAGCAGCTCCCACCGGGACAGTAACACCGGGGAGCTGTTTTTT.

The V gene is TRBV27, the J gene TRBJ1-2, with D perhaps matching TRBD1 (6 bases). Trimming shortened V by 3 bases and J by 5 bases, and 13 bases separated the two germline ends. Looked up from germline, CDR1 is MNHEY and CDR2 is SMNVEV (reference sequence). This CDR3 has 14 amino acids. The CDR3 nucleotides are TGTGCCAGCAGTTTGTTGGGGGCAGGGTATGGCTACACCTTC. It specifies CASSLLGAGYGYTF.

Only a few counts were recorded for this clonotype. The rearrangement links TRBV7-9 to TRBJ2-7; TRBD1 matches 8 bases. The CDR3 is made up of 15 amino acids. Germline V gene lookup returns CDR1 SEHNR and CDR2 FQNEAQ (reference sequence). Losses at the gene ends were 5 bases for V and 5 bases for J; bases not matched to a gene: 11. The CDR3: CASSPGQGDSDEQYF. The CDR3 DNA is TGTGCCAGCAGCCCTGGACAGGGAGACTCGGACGAGCAGTACTTC.

This clonotype came up a few times. The chain is built from TRBV7-9 and TRBJ1-3; the D is unclear. The germline CDR1 and CDR2 sequences are SEHNR and FQNEAQ (reference sequence). Between the trimmed V and J ends, which lost 5 bases and 0 bases, there was a span of 11 bases. CDR3 size: 15 residues. The CDR3 coding sequence is TGTGCCAGCAGCACTGACGGGAACTCTGGAAACACCATATATTTT. It translates to CASSTDGNSGNTIYF.

The chain recombines TRBV12-3 or TRBV12-4 with TRBJ2-7, with 10 positions matching TRBD2. The V and J ends lost 5 bases and 3 bases, in that order; junction bases with no gene match: 10. This CDR3 has 16 residues. CDR3 in DNA: TGTGCCAGCAGTCCAACTAGCGGGGATGACTTCTACGAGCAGTACTTC. It yields the protein CASSPTSGDDFYEQYF.

The V call is TRBV7-3, the J call TRBJ2-1; D uncertain. Germline V lookup: CDR1 SGHTA, CDR2 FQGTGA. The CDR3 length is 15 residues. V lost 1 base and J lost 0, with 7 bases in between. CDR3 DNA sequence: TGTGCCAGCAGCTTAAGTTGGAGCTCCTACAATGAGCAGTTCTTC. Translating it yields CASSLSWSSYNEQFF.